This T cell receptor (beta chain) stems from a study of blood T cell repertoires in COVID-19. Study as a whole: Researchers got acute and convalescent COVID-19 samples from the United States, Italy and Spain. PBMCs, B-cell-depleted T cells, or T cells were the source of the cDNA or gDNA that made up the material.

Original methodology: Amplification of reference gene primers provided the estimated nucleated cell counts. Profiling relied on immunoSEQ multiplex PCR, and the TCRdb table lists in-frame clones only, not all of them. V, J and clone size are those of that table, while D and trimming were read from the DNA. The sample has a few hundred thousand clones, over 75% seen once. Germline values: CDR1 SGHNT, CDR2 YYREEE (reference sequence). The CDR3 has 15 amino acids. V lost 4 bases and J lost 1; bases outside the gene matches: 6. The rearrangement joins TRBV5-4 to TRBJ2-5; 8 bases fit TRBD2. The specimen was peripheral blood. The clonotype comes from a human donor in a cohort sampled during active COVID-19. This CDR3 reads CASSAAGGSQETQYF. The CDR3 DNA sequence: TGTGCCAGCAGCGCGGCGGGGGGCTCCCAAGAGACCCAGTACTTC.